These 17 T cell receptor beta chains came from one sample sequenced in a study of cytomegalovirus exposure and HLA in healthy donors (dated by TCRdb to 2016 to 2017). Libraries were constructed by the immunoSEQ multiplex PCR assay. For the multiplex PCR, a mixture combining 60 forward primers for TCR Vbeta segments and 13 reverse primers for TCR Jbeta segments was used. TCRdb took this table from immuneACCESS and kept in-frame rearrangements with V and J called. Such tables lack part of the clones; where checked against another copy, unresolved V genes explain under half of the gap, and the rest is unexplained. The sample table lists roughly 150,000 clones, about three quarters of them with a count of one. 6.5% to 9% of the sample lies in the top ten. The material sequenced was PBMCs. Every receptor here comes from a woman aged 35 to 49 in good health and CMV-seropositive.

Concerning this clone: This CDR3 is also generated by other DNA sequences in the sample. The rearrangement links TRBV7-3 to TRBJ1-1; D may be TRBD1 (6 bases). The CDR3 covers 13 residues. In germline, CDR1 is SGHTA, CDR2 FQGTGA. V was shortened by 3 bases and J by 5 bases, with 10 bases between the two germline ends. As DNA, the CDR3 is TGTGCCAGCAGCTTCAGGGGTGGGACTGAAGCTTTCTTT. It specifies CASSFRGGTEAFF.

The rearrangement links TRBV20-1 to TRBJ2-7; 8 bases map to TRBD1. CDR3 length: 11 residues. CDR1 and CDR2 from the germline V gene are DFQATT and SNEGSKA (reference sequence). J was trimmed by 9 bases and V by 6 bases; bases with no gene match: 7. CDR3 sequence reads: CSAATGGSQYF. Here the CDR3 DNA reads TGCAGTGCGGCCACAGGGGGATCGCAGTACTTC.

The V gene is TRBV7-9, the J gene TRBJ1-1; D may be TRBD1 (6 bases). V gave up 2 bases and J gave up 12 bases, with 22 bases separating them. CDR1 and CDR2 from the germline V gene are SEHNR and FQNEAQ (reference sequence). The CDR3 spans 15 residues. CDR3 loop: CASSLRVETGQKTFF. The DNA for the CDR3 is TGTGCCAGCAGCTTAAGAGTTGAGACAGGTCAGAAGACTTTCTTT.

DNA of the CDR3: TGTGCCAGCAGCGACAGCCCCAAGAGGGGCTACACCTTC. It is translated as CASSDSPKRGYTF. The chain couples TRBV27 to TRBJ1-2, with D possibly being TRBD1 (5 bases). This CDR3 is built from 13 residues. CDR1 and CDR2 (germline): MNHEY, SMNVEV (reference sequence). V lost 6 bases to trimming and J lost 8 bases, with 16 bases between them.

The chain uses TRBV7-6 and TRBJ2-3; 11 bases are shared with TRBD2. Germline V gene data show CDR1 as SGHVS and CDR2 as FNYEAQ. Trimming took 1 base from V and 1 from J; bases not matched to a gene: 4. The CDR3 length is 17 residues. CDR3 sequence reads: CASSLGASGGRTDTQYF. CDR3 DNA: TGTGCCAGCAGCTTAGGGGCTAGCGGGGGGCGCACAGATACGCAGTATTTT.

This chain links TRBV2 with TRBJ1-5, with D perhaps matching TRBD1 (6 bases). The V gene's germline CDR1 is SNHLY and CDR2 FYNNEI. Trimming shortened V by 5 bases and J by 6 bases, and 14 bases separated the two germline ends. The CDR3 length is 14 residues. The CDR3 DNA is TGTGCCAGCAGTTTGGCAGGGGACGGTCAGCCCCAGCATTTT. Translated: CASSLAGDGQPQHF.

Note on this clone: Germline and junction disagree at one end, which may indicate a read error. The same CDR3 can be traced to other DNA sequences in this sample. J is TRBJ2-6 and V is TRBV5-1, with TRBD1 as a possible D gene (5 bases). This CDR3 comprises 18 residues. Germline-derived CDR1 and CDR2 are SGHRS and YFSETQ. The CDR3 nucleotides read TGCGCCAGCAGCTTGGGGCGGTCCGGAGTGAGTGGGGCCAACGTCCTGACCTTC. Translation: CASSLGRSGVSGANVLTF.

The rearrangement links TRBV18 to TRBJ1-1; 7 nucleotides match TRBD1. V shed 4 bases and J 4 bases; nucleotides not matched to a gene: 3. Germline V lookup: CDR1 KGHSH, CDR2 LQKENI. The CDR3 is 13 residues long. The CDR3 is CASSQTGRTEAFF. The CDR3 coding sequence is TGTGCCAGCTCACAGACAGGGCGCACTGAAGCTTTCTTT.

This sequence joins TRBV5-4 and TRBJ1-1; D not certain. Germline lookup yields CDR1 SGHNT and CDR2 YYREEE (reference sequence). CDR3 length: 13 amino acids. Between the trimmed V and J ends, which lost 0 bases and 1 base, there was a span of 4 bases. CDR3 loop: CASSLAGNTEAFF. The CDR3 DNA reads TGTGCCAGCAGCTTGGCCGGGAACACTGAAGCTTTCTTT.

This clone has more than one count but fewer than ten. The chain uses TRBV6-5 and TRBJ2-7, with D maybe TRBD2 (5 bases). The germline CDR1 and CDR2 sequences are MNHEY and SVGAGI. The CDR3 is 14 amino acids. Trimming left V 0 bases short and J 2 bases short, with 8 bases between. This CDR3 is CASSYSSGPYEQYF. The CDR3 DNA reads as TGTGCCAGCAGTTACTCGAGCGGTCCCTACGAGCAGTACTTC.

CDR3 protein: CASSVSWDTEAFF. The CDR3 region has the DNA TGTGCCAGCAGTGTTAGCTGGGACACTGAAGCTTTCTTT. The chain uses TRBV2 and TRBJ1-1; D gene uncertain. Trimming shortened V by 4 bases and J by 3 bases, and 9 bases separated the two germline ends. Germline CDR1 is SNHLY and CDR2 is FYNNEI. The CDR3 runs to 13 residues.

V is TRBV19 and J is TRBJ1-4, with TRBD1 matching over 8 bases. The germline V gene has CDR1 LNHDA and CDR2 SQIVND (reference sequence). J was trimmed by 8 bases and V by 3 bases; bases with no gene match: 8. The CDR3 is 15 amino acids. The CDR3 DNA is TGTGCCAGTAGTATGTATTGGACAGGGACGGAAAAACTGTTTTTT. Residues: CASSMYWTGTEKLFF.

The chain links TRBV15 to TRBJ2-7; 10 bases align to TRBD2. The V segment lost 3 bases and the J segment 7 bases; nucleotides outside the gene matches: 12. CDR1 and CDR2 from the germline V gene are LNHNV and YYDKDF (reference sequence). This CDR3 has 16 residues. The CDR3 protein is CATSREAGGRGSEQYF. DNA for the CDR3: TGTGCCACCAGCAGGGAAGCGGGGGGGCGCGGGTCGGAGCAGTACTTC.

This clone was counted a single time. This sequence joins TRBV20-1 and TRBJ1-1; no definite D call. The germline V gene encodes CDR1 DFQATT and CDR2 SNEGSKA (reference sequence). The CDR3 loop spans 11 amino acids. Trimming removed 3 bases from V and 10 bases from J, with 12 bases in between. This CDR3 reads CSASGLSGAFF. The CDR3 DNA sequence: TGCAGTGCTAGTGGCCTCTCTGGAGCTTTCTTT.

This clone is a singleton in its sample. The chain combines TRBV5-1 with TRBJ1-3; D might be TRBD1 (5 bases). In germline, CDR1 is SGHRS, CDR2 YFSETQ. V shed 5 bases and J shed 2 bases, with 11 bases lying between them. The CDR3 has 14 residues. The CDR3 region has the DNA TGCGCCAGCAGGCCAGGGAATCCTGGAAACACCATATATTTT. Translating gives CASRPGNPGNTIYF.

Note on this clone: In the same sample, other DNA sequences code for this CDR3. This rearrangement joins TRBV7-2 to TRBJ2-1; TRBD2 agrees at 7 bases. The CDR3 consists of 15 residues. Trimming removed 1 base from V and 3 bases from J; junction bases left unmatched: 3. Germline V gene sequence: CDR1 SGHTA, CDR2 FQGNSA. The CDR3 spells CASSLVAGDYNEQFF. The CDR3 DNA is TGTGCCAGCAGCTTAGTTGCGGGGGACTACAATGAGCAGTTCTTC.

The chain has TRBV5-4 and TRBJ2-7; TRBD1 matches at 7 bases. After removal of 4 bases from V and 2 bases from J, the junction contained 12 bases not matched to a gene. The CDR3 spans 16 residues. Per the germline V gene, CDR1 is SGHNT and CDR2 is YYREEE (reference sequence). CDR3 in DNA: TGTGCCAGCAGCCGAGAACCGGGACAGACAACCTACGAGCAGTACTTC. It specifies CASSREPGQTTYEQYF.